A single sample gave rise to the 10 T cell receptor beta chains below, sequenced in a study of early T cells in non-severe SARS-CoV-2 infection. In TCRdb, the 5' RACE reads were re-called with MiXCR into one record per CDR3 protein. The sample yields tens of thousands of distinct CDR3 sequences, 9.5% to 15% seen once. The specimen was whole blood. Receptors originate from an adult who was a healthcare worker with PCR-confirmed SARS-CoV-2 infection or an uninfected control (not recorded which).

The V and J genes are TRBV28 and TRBJ1-1; D uncertain. The germline gives CDR1 MDHEN, CDR2 SYDVKM. V lost 4 bases to trimming and J lost 12 bases, with 15 bases between them. The CDR3 contains 12 residues. CDR3 coding DNA: TGTGCCAGCAGTTCGGCAAGGGAGACAACTTTCTTT. This codes for CASSSARETTFF.

This clonotype has at least ten counts. The V and J genes are TRBV7-3 and TRBJ1-1; D uncertain. V lost 2 bases and J lost 5, with 15 bases in between. Germline CDR1 SGHTA, CDR2 FQGTGA. The CDR3 is 15 residues long. The CDR3 protein is CASSLSGGFRTEAFF. The CDR3 DNA follows: TGTGCCAGCAGCTTATCTGGAGGGTTCAGGACTGAAGCTTTCTTT.

The chain couples TRBV2 to TRBJ2-3, with TRBD2 matching 7 bases. Germline V gene lookup returns CDR1 SNHLY and CDR2 FYNNEI. Germline trimming cut 8 bases from V and 1 base from J; bases unmatched to any gene: 6. This CDR3 comprises 14 residues. This CDR3 reads CASERDLGTDTQYF. The CDR3 region has the DNA TGTGCCAGCGAGCGGGATTTAGGCACAGATACGCAGTATTTT.

This clonotype was detected only a few times. The CDR3: CASSDSTQGLTEAFF. The CDR3 DNA reads TGTGCCAGCAGTGATTCCACTCAGGGTCTCACTGAAGCTTTCTTT. The chain recombines TRBV2 with TRBJ1-1; D is perhaps TRBD1 (5 bases). In germline, CDR1 is SNHLY, CDR2 FYNNEI. The CDR3 totals 15 residues. Trimming removed 3 bases from V and 4 bases from J, with 15 bases in between.

The chain carries TRBV5-1 and TRBJ2-6; the D is unclear. The V and J ends lost 4 bases and 6 bases respectively, with 11 bases between them. The CDR3 spans 14 residues. Germline values: CDR1 SGHRS, CDR2 YFSETQ. CDR3 loop: CASSPTREANVLTF. Here the CDR3 DNA reads TGCGCCAGCAGCCCAACGCGCGAGGCCAACGTCCTGACTTTC.

The V and J genes are TRBV5-1 and TRBJ2-1, with 11 bases aligning to TRBD2. Germline lookup yields CDR1 SGHRS and CDR2 YFSETQ. V lost 6 bases, J lost 9 bases, and 11 bases stayed unmatched. This CDR3 has 15 amino acids. This chain's CDR3 is CASTPTSGGICEQFF. For the CDR3, the DNA is TGCGCCAGCACGCCTACTAGCGGGGGTATCTGTGAGCAGTTCTTC.

In its sample, this clonotype was seen many times. The chain links TRBV3-1 to TRBJ2-7; the match to TRBD1 covers 10 bases. CDR3 length equals 14 residues. Looked up from germline, CDR1 is LGHDT and CDR2 is YNNKEL (reference sequence). V dropped 3 bases and J dropped 6; count of bases not matched to a gene: 5. Written as DNA, the CDR3 is TGTGCCAGCAGCCACGACAGGGGGCCTTTCGAGCAGTACTTC. Encoded protein: CASSHDRGPFEQYF.

V and J are TRBV18 and TRBJ1-2; tentatively, D is TRBD1 (6 bases). V was trimmed by 3 bases and J by 7 bases, leaving 15 bases between them. CDR1 is KGHSH and CDR2 is LQKENI in the germline V gene. This CDR3 is 14 amino acids long. CDR3 DNA sequence: TGTGCCAGCTCACCTCAGGGGTTTGTACTTGGCTACACCTTC. Translating it yields CASSPQGFVLGYTF.

This clonotype was seen a handful of times. This chain connects TRBV2 to TRBJ1-6, with 7 bases aligning to TRBD1. The length of the CDR3 is 15 residues. Germline-derived CDR1 and CDR2 are SNHLY and FYNNEI. Unmatched junction bases numbered 10, after V lost 8 bases and J lost 6 bases. CDR3: CASGEDRFLNSPLHF. In DNA, the CDR3 is TGTGCCAGCGGGGAGGACAGGTTCCTTAATTCACCCCTCCACTTT.

Only a few counts were recorded for this clonotype. The V call is TRBV7-2, the J call TRBJ2-7, with a tentative D call TRBD2 (5 bases). V was cut by 6 bases and J by 1 base, with 16 bases left in between. The length of the CDR3 is 15 residues. CDR1 and CDR2 (germline): SGHTA, FQGNSA. The CDR3 loop is CASSLKAGLSYEQYF. The DNA for the CDR3 is TGTGCCAGCAGTTTAAAGGCGGGCCTTTCCTACGAGCAGTACTTC.